The 14 T cell receptor beta chains below were found in one sample sequenced in a study of early T cells in non-severe SARS-CoV-2 infection. One entry per CDR3 protein, called by TCRdb with MiXCR from the 5' RACE reads. The table shows about 46,000 distinct CDR3 sequences, with approximately 9% occurring only once. The sequencing used whole blood, collected at baseline. All receptors derive from an adult who was a healthcare worker with PCR-confirmed SARS-CoV-2 infection or an uninfected control (not recorded which).

This clonotype was counted ten times or more. V and J are TRBV4-1 and TRBJ1-4, with D unresolved. CDR3 length equals 17 residues. Germline V gene sequence: CDR1 MGHRA, CDR2 YSYEKL. V was trimmed by 0 bases and J by 7 bases, leaving 18 bases between them. CDR3 residues: CASSQDWTTEEGEKLFF. In nucleotides, the CDR3 is TGCGCCAGCAGCCAAGATTGGACTACAGAGGAAGGTGAAAAACTGTTTTTT.

This clonotype has at least ten counts. The DNA of the CDR3 is TGTGCCAGCAGCAGCATACTTCTCAATGAGCAGTTCTTC. Translation gives CASSSILLNEQFF. This rearrangement joins TRBV7-2 to TRBJ2-1; D is uncertain. The CDR3 spans 13 residues. In germline, CDR1 is SGHTA, CDR2 FQGNSA. V lost 5 bases and J lost 6, with 11 bases in between. The full variable domain, its missing parts supplied by reference TRBV7-2 and TRBJ2-1, is GAGVSQSPSNKVTEKGKDVELRCDPISGHTALYWYRQSLGQGLEFLIYFQGNSAPDKSGLPSDRFSAERTGGSVSTLTIQRTQQEDSAVYLCASSSILLNEQFFGPGTRLTVL.

V gene TRBV27 combines with J gene TRBJ2-2; TRBD1 matches 10 bases. Per germline, CDR1 MNHEY and CDR2 SMNVEV (reference sequence). Germline trimming cut 5 bases from V and 2 bases from J; bases unmatched to any gene: 8. This CDR3 has 17 residues. The CDR3: CASSAGTGDINTGELFF. In DNA, the CDR3 is TGTGCCAGCAGTGCGGGGACAGGGGATATCAACACCGGGGAGCTGTTTTTT.

A few counts support this clonotype. This chain connects TRBV4-3 to TRBJ2-7; 9 positions agree with TRBD1. Germline CDR1 and CDR2: LGHNA and YSLEER. The CDR3 totals 13 residues. With V trimmed by 7 bases and J by 2 bases, 3 bases remained unmatched. CDR3 protein: CASKDRGTYEQYF. Written as DNA, the CDR3 is TGCGCCAGCAAGGACAGGGGAACCTACGAGCAGTACTTC.

This clonotype appeared many times. The chain employs TRBV18 and TRBJ2-3; TRBD2 matches 8 bases. Per germline, CDR1 KGHSH and CDR2 LQKENI. J lost 3 bases, V lost 6 bases, and 8 bases had no gene match. CDR3 length: 15 amino acids. CDR3 bases: TGTGCCAGCTCCACTAGCGGTGGTAATACAGATACGCAGTATTTT. Translation gives CASSTSGGNTDTQYF.

Note on this clonotype: The junction shows a germline mismatch at one end, possibly a read error. This chain links TRBV3-1 with TRBJ1-2; the D is unclear. Germline V gene data show CDR1 as LGHDT and CDR2 as YNNKEL (reference sequence). This CDR3 comprises 11 residues. CDR3 sequence reads: CASSRNDGYTF. CDR3 nucleotide sequence: TGTGCCAGCAGCCGTAACGATGGCTACACCTTC.

This clonotype was found a few times. The V gene is TRBV7-9, the J gene TRBJ1-2; TRBD1 might be the D (6 bases). The CDR3 runs 14 residues. The V end lost 2 bases, the J end lost 6 bases, and 13 bases lay between the germline ends. Germline V gene sequence: CDR1 SEHNR, CDR2 FQNEAQ (reference sequence). In DNA, the CDR3 is TGTGCCAGCAGCTTACAGGGGTTTTCGGATGGCTACACCTTC. It yields the protein CASSLQGFSDGYTF.

This clonotype turned up a few times. This rearrangement joins TRBV6-5 to TRBJ2-7, with D perhaps matching TRBD1 (6 bases). The V gene's germline CDR1 is MNHEY and CDR2 SVGAGI. The CDR3 is 13 residues long. The V end was cut by 4 bases, the J end by 2 bases, with 9 bases between. The CDR3 DNA follows: TGTGCCAGCAGTTTACAGGGAACCTACGAGCAGTACTTC. Its translation: CASSLQGTYEQYF.

This clonotype was seen only a few times. J is TRBJ1-1 and V is TRBV12-3 or TRBV12-4; D remains ambiguous. The CDR3 loop spans 13 amino acids. Trimming left V 8 bases short and J 5 bases short, with 15 bases between. The CDR3 loop is CASCLRARTEAFF. The CDR3, as DNA: TGTGCCAGCTGCTTGAGGGCGAGGACTGAAGCTTTCTTT.

V and J are TRBV12-3 or TRBV12-4 and TRBJ2-7; 8 positions agree with TRBD1. With V trimmed by 6 bases and J by 7 bases, 8 bases remained unmatched. This CDR3 has 13 amino acids. CDR3 nucleotide sequence: TGTGCCAGCAGGACGACAGGGGTGGAAGAGCAGTACTTC. Amino acids: CASRTTGVEEQYF.

The chain combines TRBV7-2 with TRBJ2-5; D unresolved. Trimming took off 1 base at V and 4 bases at J, with 10 bases between the two ends. The CDR3 sequence is 14 residues long. Germline CDR1 reads SGHTA; CDR2 reads FQGNSA. CDR3 in amino acids: CASSLGSVRETQYF. CDR3 in DNA: TGTGCCAGCAGCTTAGGTTCCGTCCGAGAGACCCAGTACTTC.

This clonotype was detected ten times or more. The chain uses TRBV2 and TRBJ2-7; no clear D. The germline gives CDR1 SNHLY, CDR2 FYNNEI. Between the trimmed V and J ends, which lost 8 bases and 4 bases, there was a span of 18 bases. The CDR3 runs 14 residues. CDR3: CASRTSTILYEQYF. The CDR3 coding sequence is TGTGCCAGCCGAACCTCGACAATTCTATACGAGCAGTACTTC.

This clonotype showed up just a few times. The chain carries TRBV10-2 and TRBJ2-5; 9 nucleotides agree with TRBD2. CDR1 and CDR2 from the germline V gene are WSHSY and SAAADI. J was trimmed by 9 bases and V by 0 bases; bases with no gene match: 8. This CDR3 is built from 15 residues. This CDR3 reads CASSESSGGYRSQYF. The CDR3 DNA reads TGCGCCAGCAGTGAGTCTAGCGGGGGTTATAGGTCCCAGTACTTC.

The CDR3 loop is CASSQDSGVNEQFF. DNA of the CDR3: TGCGCCAGCAGCCAAGATTCCGGAGTCAATGAGCAGTTCTTC. V usage is TRBV4-1 and J usage is TRBJ2-1; D unclear. The CDR3 runs to 14 residues. Trimming cost V 0 bases and J 6 bases, with 9 bases left between them. In germline, CDR1 is MGHRA, CDR2 YSYEKL.